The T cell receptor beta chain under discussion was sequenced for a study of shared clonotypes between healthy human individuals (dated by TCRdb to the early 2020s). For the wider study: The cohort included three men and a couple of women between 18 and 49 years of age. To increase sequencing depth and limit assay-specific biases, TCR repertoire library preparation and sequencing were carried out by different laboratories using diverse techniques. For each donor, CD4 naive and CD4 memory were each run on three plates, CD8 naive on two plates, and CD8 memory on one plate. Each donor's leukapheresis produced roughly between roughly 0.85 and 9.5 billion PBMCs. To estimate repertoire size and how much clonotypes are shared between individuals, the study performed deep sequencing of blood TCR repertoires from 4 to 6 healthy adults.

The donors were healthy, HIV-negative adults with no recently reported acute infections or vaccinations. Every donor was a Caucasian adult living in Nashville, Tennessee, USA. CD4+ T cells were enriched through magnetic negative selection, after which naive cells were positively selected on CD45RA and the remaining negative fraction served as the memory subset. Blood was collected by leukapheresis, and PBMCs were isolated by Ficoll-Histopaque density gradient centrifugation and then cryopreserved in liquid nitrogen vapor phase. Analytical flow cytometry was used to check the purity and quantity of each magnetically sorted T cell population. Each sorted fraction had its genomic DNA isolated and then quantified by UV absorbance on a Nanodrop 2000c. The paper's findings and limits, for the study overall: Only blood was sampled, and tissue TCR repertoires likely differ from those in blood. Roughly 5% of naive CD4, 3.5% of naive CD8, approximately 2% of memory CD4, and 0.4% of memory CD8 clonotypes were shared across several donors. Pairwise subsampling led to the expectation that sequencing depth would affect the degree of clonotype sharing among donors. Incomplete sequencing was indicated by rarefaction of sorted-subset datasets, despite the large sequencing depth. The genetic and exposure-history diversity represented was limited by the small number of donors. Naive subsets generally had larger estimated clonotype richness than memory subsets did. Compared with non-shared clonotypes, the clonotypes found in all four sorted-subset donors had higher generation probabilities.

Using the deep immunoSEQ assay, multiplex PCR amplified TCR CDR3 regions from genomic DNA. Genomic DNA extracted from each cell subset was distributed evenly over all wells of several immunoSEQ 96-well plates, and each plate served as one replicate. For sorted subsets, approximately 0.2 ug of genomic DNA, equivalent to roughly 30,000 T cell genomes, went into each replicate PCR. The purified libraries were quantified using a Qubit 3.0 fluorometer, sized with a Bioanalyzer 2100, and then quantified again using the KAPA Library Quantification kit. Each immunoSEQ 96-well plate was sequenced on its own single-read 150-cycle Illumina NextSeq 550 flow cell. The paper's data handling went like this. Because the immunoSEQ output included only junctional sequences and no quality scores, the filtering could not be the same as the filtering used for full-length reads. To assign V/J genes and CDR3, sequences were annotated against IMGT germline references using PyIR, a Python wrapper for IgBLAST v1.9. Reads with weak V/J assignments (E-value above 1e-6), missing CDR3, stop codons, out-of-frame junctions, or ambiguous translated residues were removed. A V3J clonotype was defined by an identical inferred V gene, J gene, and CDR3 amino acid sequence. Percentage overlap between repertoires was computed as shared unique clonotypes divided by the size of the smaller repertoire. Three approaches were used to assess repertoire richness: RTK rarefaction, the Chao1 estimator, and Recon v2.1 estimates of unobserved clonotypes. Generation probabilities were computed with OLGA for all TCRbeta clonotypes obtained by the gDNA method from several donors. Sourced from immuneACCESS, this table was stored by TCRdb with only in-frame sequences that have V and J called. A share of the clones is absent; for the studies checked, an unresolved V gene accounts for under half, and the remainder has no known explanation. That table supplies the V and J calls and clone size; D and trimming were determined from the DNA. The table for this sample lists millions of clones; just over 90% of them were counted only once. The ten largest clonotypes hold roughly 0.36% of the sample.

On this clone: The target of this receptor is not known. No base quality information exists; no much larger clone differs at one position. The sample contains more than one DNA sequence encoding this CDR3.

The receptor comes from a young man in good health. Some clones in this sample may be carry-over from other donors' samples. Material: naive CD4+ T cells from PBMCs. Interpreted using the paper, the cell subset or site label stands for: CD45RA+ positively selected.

The CDR3 in this case is CASSFGGNYGYTF. The DNA reads TGTGCCAGCAGTTTCGGGGGTAACTATGGCTACACCTTC. In this chain, TRBV28 is recombined with TRBJ1-2; tentative D gene TRBD1, with 5 bases matching. The cysteine opens and the phenylalanine closes a CDR3 of 13 amino acids. The CDR3 DNA has 39 bases and is translated from base 1. Looking up the germline V gene yields CDR1 MDHEN and CDR2 SYDVKM. V drops 3 bases and J drops 1 base, leaving 6 bases in between.